Listed here is a single T cell receptor (beta chain). The antigen is not known. This sample was taken from a study of PD-1 blockade in classical Hodgkin lymphoma. Sequenced by immunoSEQ multiplex PCR; TCRdb stores in-frame clones only, minus some. This table has some 21,000 clones, about 94% appearing once. Time point noted: newly diagnosed, previously untreated cHL patient sample. General study points: No one has yet defined what causes the repertoire differences, which may be disease activity or prior therapy.

Germline V gene sequence: CDR1 LNHDA, CDR2 SQIVND (reference sequence). Trimming stripped 2 bases from V and 1 base from J, with 10 bases between. This CDR3 has 15 residues. Sequencing was done on a sample of peripheral blood mononuclear cells (PBMCs). The receptor's source is a human donor with classical Hodgkin lymphoma. V gene TRBV19 combines with J gene TRBJ2-3; D unclear. The CDR3 sequence is CASSISAGRTDTQYF. The CDR3 DNA sequence: TGTGCCAGTAGTATATCGGCAGGACGCACAGATACGCAGTATTTT.